This T cell receptor (beta chain) was captured by sequencing in a study of post-analysis software for immune sequencing data (dated by TCRdb to the mid-2010s). At the level of the whole study: The recorded disease courses included relapsing-remitting, secondary progressive and progressive-relapsing multiple sclerosis, and some patients had no subtype annotation. The patient repertoires were compared against fewer than twelve previously published healthy control repertoires obtained from donors aged about 6 to 26 years. A subset of samples was prepared in parallel using single-end sample barcoding, then pooled and co-amplified after Illumina adapter ligation. Study-wide conclusions, independent of this receptor: The multiple sclerosis patient group was slightly younger than the control group. Patients showed significantly higher frequencies than controls for a handful of TRBV segments, among them TRBV5-6, TRBV5-1 and TRBV20-1. Compared with controls, multiple sclerosis patients had significantly lower normalized Chao1 diversity, a finding suggesting substantial peripheral T-cell clonal expansion. Strong co-clustering of samples prepared in the same batch was shown by direct clustering with F measure, prompting a batch-effect correction.

Points on this clonotype: The antigen it recognizes is unknown. No quality values exist for individual bases; no much larger clone is one base distant.

TCR beta repertoires were profiled from peripheral blood of 10 to 15 young patients with multiple sclerosis to demonstrate the VDJtools post-analysis software. Multiple sclerosis patients were children and adolescents aged roughly 6 to 17 years. The cysteine opens and the phenylalanine closes a CDR3 of 15 amino acids. The DNA shown is the 45-base CDR3, in frame from base 1. For CDR1 and CDR2, the germline V gene lists SGHRS and YFSETQ. The germline ends are 13 bases apart after V is trimmed by 1 base and J by 2 bases. Receptor libraries were prepared by PCR. Instrument used: Illumina HiSeq 2500. To reduce PCR and sequencing biases, unique molecular identifiers were built into the TCR beta cDNA libraries. Approximately 500,000 cDNA molecules were obtained for every 1 to 10 million input T cells, so each molecule roughly corresponded to one T cell. The patient libraries were prepared and sequenced with the same protocol used for the earlier healthy control dataset. Samples belonging to the same batch were prepared together, multiplexed and sequenced on a shared HiSeq lane. From the authors' description of their analysis: Raw barcoded reads were processed with MIGEC, and single-read molecular identifier groups were discarded before consensus assembly and CDR3 extraction. Clonotype tables were post-analysed with VDJtools, and diversity was normalized by down-sampling all datasets to the smallest sample size. Repertoire overlap clustering matched CDR3 amino acid but not nucleotide sequences to correct batch-related cross-sample contamination. TCRdb reprocessing: public reads trimmed at Q25 with fastp, clones called with MiXCR, in-frame beta chains kept. CDR3 protein sequences are deduplicated, and each keeps its most common genes and DNA. These V and J calls are TCRdb output, not the study's own analysis. This sample is represented by about 460,000 distinct CDR3 sequences; roughly 45% of them were singletons. The ten largest account for around an eighth of the sample.

Sequenced sample: blood. This receptor chain uses TRBV5-1 and TRBJ2-7; confidence is insufficient to name the D gene. This receptor was obtained from a girl between 5 and 17 years old with multiple sclerosis. CDR3 reads: CASSLTGSQAYEQYF. The base sequence is TGCGCCAGCAGCTTGACGGGCAGTCAGGCCTACGAGCAGTACTTC.